This T cell receptor beta chain was identified during a study of blood T cell repertoires in COVID-19. About the research overall: The origin of the acute and convalescent COVID-19 samples was the United States, Italy and Spain. Sources were T cells, B-cell-depleted T cells, or PBMCs; the material itself was cDNA or gDNA.

Authors' data handling: Amplification of reference gene primers provided the estimated nucleated cell counts. The method was immunoSEQ multiplex PCR; TCRdb's version includes in-frame clones alone and lacks a portion of them. V and J calls and clone size follow that table, whereas D and trimming were derived from the DNA. The sample has tens of thousands of clones, 85% to 90% seen once. Patients of the Seattle cohort, enrolled during active infection, were followed longitudinally. CDR1 MNHEY and CDR2 SVGEGT come from the germline V gene. This CDR3 has 14 amino acids. Trimming pared 6 bases from V and 4 bases from J, leaving 15 bases between.

The sequencing input was peripheral blood. This TCR was recovered from a woman in her fifties or sixties with COVID-19, enrolled during active disease. The chain recombines TRBV6-2 or TRBV6-3 with TRBJ1-2, with D possibly being TRBD1 (6 bases). The CDR3 here is CASSRPGQTYGYTF. DNA of the CDR3: TGTGCCAGCAGCCGTCCGGGACAAACCTATGGCTACACCTTC.